This T cell receptor (beta chain) was documented in a study of beta chain features in type 1 diabetes. Study observations and caveats: The VDJ junctions of type 1 diabetes patients carried fewer insertions and more deletions. TCRB CDR3 length was moderately but significantly reduced in all four CD4+ subsets of Type 1 diabetes patients.

Expressed TCRB transcripts were sequenced because the isolated RNA had all been reverse transcribed beforehand. This table comes from immunoSEQ multiplex PCR, and its TCRdb copy is limited to in-frame clones, with some not included. The sample consists of approximately 470,000 clones, approximately 30% of them appearing once. This clone occurred a few times. The antigen is not known. With V trimmed by 4 bases and J by 7 bases, 5 bases remained unmatched. This CDR3 spans 13 amino acids. CDR1 is KGHSH, CDR2 LQKENI, per germline. It was one heparinised blood draw, averaging around 120 mL, that each donor gave. Via the markers CD45RO/CCR7/CD25/CD127/CD95/CD27, stem cell-like memory, regulatory, central memory and naive CD4+ cells were sorted.

The chain employs TRBV18 and TRBJ1-1, with 8 bases that match TRBD1. Sequencing used naive CD4+ T cells from blood. This TCR derives from a man younger than 35 in good health. This chain's CDR3 is CASSRTGQGEAFF. In DNA, the CDR3 is TGTGCCAGCTCACGGACAGGGCAGGGTGAAGCTTTCTTT.